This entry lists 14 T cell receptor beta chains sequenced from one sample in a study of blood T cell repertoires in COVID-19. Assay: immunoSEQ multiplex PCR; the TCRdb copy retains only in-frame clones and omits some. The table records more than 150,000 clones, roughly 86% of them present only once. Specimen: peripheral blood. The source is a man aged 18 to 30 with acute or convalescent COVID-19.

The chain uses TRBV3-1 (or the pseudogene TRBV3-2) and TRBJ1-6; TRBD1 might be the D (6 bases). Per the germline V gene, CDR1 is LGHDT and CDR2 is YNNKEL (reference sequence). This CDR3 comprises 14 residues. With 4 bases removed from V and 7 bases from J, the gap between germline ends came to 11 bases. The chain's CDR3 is CASSPQGNNSPLHF. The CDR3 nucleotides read TGTGCCAGCAGCCCACAGGGAAACAATTCACCCCTCCACTTT.

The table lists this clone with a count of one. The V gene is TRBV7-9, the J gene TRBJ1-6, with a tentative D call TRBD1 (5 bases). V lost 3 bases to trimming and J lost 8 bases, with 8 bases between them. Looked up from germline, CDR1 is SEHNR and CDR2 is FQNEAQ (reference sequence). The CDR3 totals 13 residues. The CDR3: CASSLTADSPLHF. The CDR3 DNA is TGTGCCAGCAGCTTGACAGCTGATTCACCCCTCCACTTT.

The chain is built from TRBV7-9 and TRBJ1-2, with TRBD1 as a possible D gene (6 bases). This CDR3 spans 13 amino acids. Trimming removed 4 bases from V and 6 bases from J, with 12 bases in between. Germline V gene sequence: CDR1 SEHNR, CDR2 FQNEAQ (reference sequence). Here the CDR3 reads CASSSNRVDGYTF. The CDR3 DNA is TGTGCCAGCAGCTCGAACAGGGTAGATGGCTACACCTTC.

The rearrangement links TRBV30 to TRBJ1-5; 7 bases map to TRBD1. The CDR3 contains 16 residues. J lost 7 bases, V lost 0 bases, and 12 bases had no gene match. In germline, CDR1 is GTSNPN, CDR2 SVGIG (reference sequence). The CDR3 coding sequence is TGTGCCTGGAGTGTACTAGGAGGGGGCGCCGAACAGCCCCAGCATTTT. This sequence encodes CAWSVLGGGAEQPQHF.

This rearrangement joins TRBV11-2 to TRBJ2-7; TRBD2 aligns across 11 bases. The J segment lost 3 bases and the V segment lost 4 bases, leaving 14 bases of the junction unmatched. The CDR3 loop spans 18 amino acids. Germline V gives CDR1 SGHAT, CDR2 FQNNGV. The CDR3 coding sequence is TGTGCCAGCAGCTCTAGCGGGACTAGCGGACTCCCAATCTACGAGCAGTACTTC. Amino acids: CASSSSGTSGLPIYEQYF.

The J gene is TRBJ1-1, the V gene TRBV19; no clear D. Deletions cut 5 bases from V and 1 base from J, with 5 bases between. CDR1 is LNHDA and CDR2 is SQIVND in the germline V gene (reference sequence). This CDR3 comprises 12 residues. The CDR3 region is CASSSGNTEAFF. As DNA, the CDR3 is TGTGCCAGTAGTTCCGGGAACACTGAAGCTTTCTTT.

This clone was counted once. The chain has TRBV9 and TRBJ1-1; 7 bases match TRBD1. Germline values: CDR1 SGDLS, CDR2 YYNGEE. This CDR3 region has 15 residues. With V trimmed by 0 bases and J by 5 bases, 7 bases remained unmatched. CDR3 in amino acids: CASSVVRGSWTEAFF. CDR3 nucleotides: TGTGCCAGCAGCGTAGTCAGGGGGAGTTGGACTGAAGCTTTCTTT.

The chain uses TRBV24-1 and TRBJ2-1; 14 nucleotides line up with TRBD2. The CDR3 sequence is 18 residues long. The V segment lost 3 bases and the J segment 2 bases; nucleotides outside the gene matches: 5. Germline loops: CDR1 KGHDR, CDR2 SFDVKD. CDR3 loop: CATSDALGLAGAYNEQFF. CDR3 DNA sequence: TGTGCCACCAGTGATGCTCTGGGACTAGCGGGGGCCTACAATGAGCAGTTCTTC.

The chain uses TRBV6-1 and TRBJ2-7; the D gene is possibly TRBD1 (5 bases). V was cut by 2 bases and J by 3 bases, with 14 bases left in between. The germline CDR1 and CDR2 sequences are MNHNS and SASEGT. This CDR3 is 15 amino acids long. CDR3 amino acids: CASSESRGRNYEQYV. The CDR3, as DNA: TGTGCCAGCAGTGAATCTAGGGGCAGAAACTACGAGCAGTACGTC.

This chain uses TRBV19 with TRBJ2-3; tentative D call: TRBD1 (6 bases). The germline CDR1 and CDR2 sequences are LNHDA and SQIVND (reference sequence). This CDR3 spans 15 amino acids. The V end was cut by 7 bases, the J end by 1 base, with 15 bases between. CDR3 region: CASTSYRAGTDTQYF. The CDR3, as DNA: TGTGCCAGTACCTCATACAGGGCAGGCACAGATACGCAGTATTTT.

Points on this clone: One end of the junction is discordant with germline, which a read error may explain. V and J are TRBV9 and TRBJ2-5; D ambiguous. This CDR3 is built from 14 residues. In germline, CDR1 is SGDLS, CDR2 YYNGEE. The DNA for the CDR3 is TGTGCCAGCAGCGTACAACAGATTACTGTCACACGGCACTTC. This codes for CASSVQQITVTRHF.

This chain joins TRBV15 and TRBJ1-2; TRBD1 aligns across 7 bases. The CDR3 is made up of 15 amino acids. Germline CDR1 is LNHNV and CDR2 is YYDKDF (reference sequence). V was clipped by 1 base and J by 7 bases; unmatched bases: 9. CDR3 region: CATSRGTLGGSGYTF. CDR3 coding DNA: TGTGCCACCAGCAGAGGTACGCTAGGGGGCTCTGGCTACACCTTC.

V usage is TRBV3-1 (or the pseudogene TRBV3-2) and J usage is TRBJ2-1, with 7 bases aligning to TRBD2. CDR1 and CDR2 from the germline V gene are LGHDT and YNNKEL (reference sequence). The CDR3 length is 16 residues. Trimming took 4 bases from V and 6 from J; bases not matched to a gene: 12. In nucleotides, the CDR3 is TGTGCCAGCAGCCCCAGGGAGGGGTCCCAGGGCAATGAGCAGTTCTTC. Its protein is CASSPREGSQGNEQFF.

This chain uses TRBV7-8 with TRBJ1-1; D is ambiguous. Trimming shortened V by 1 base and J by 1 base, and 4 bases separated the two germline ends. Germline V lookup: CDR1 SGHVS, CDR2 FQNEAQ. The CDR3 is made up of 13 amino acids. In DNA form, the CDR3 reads TGTGCCAGCAGCTTAGATAGGAACACTGAAGCTTTCTTT. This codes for CASSLDRNTEAFF.